The T cell receptor (beta chain) described here comes from a study of OX40 agonist ivuxolimab in advanced cancers. V shed 4 bases and J 6 bases; nucleotides not matched to a gene: 19. Per the germline V gene, CDR1 is SNHLY and CDR2 is FYNNEI. The CDR3 contains 20 residues. Using immunoSEQ multiplex PCR, the repertoire was profiled, and TCRdb retains in-frame clones only, with some absent. In the table there are about 90,000 clones, 85% of which are singletons. The J gene is TRBJ2-2, the V gene TRBV2; 11 nucleotides match TRBD1. The clonotype comes from an adult with an advanced solid tumor such as melanoma, head and neck, liver or kidney cancer. The specimen was CD4+ or CD8+ T cells sorted from blood, collected in a trial of the OX40 agonist ivuxolimab. CDR3 nucleotide sequence: TGTGCCAGCAGTGCGCCCTCGGGGTGGACAGGGGGCGCAGTGTCCGGGGAGCTGTTTTTT. Its protein is CASSAPSGWTGGAVSGELFF.